These T cell receptor beta chains were read from a single sample in a study of shared clonotypes between healthy human individuals. Profiled with immunoSEQ multiplex PCR; TCRdb holds only in-frame clones, not every one. The table includes approximately 1,500,000 clones, around 97% detected once. Sequencing used naive CD4+ T cells sorted from blood. These receptors were collected from a man under 40 in good health. CDR3s include the opening cysteine and the closing phenylalanine or tryptophan. The order of the fields is V gene, clone size, D gene, J gene, CDR3 length, CDR3 protein, CDR3 DNA. A D gene is named only where the DNA matches it firmly. Clone size is shown for a subset of rows, as once, few, many or a class of expanded clone.

>TRBV5-1|NA|NA|TRBJ2-2|14
CASSLAGVAGELFF
TGCGCCAGCAGCTTGGCGGGAGTAGCCGGGGAGCTGTTTTTT
>TRBV30|NA|NA|TRBJ1-5|14
CAWSVNQGNQPQHF
TGTGCCTGGAGTGTAAATCAGGGCAATCAGCCCCAGCATTTT
>TRBV7-6|NA|NA|TRBJ2-1|12
CASSWDVNEQFF
TGTGCCAGCAGCTGGGATGTGAATGAGCAGTTCTTC
>TRBV7-9|NA|NA|TRBJ2-7|14
CASGPRVGTYEQYF
TGTGCCAGCGGACCTCGCGTGGGGACCTACGAGCAGTACTTC
>TRBV6-4|NA|NA|TRBJ2-5|14
CASSESVAAETQYF
TGTGCCAGCAGTGAGTCTGTAGCGGCGGAGACCCAGTACTTC
>TRBV19|NA|NA|TRBJ2-6|18
CASSITSWVGTGANVLTF
TGTGCCAGTAGTATAACTTCGTGGGTTGGGACTGGGGCCAACGTCCTGACTTTC
>TRBV5-1|NA|NA|TRBJ2-3|13
CASSSGFTDTQYF
TGCGCCAGCAGTTCCGGATTCACAGATACGCAGTATTTT
>TRBV19|few|NA|TRBJ1-1|15
CASSIARGDDTEAFF
TGTGCCAGTAGTATAGCAAGGGGAGACGACACTGAAGCTTTCTTT
>TRBV28|NA|TRBD2|TRBJ2-7|14
CASSLQLAGEKQYF
TGTGCCAGCAGTTTACAACTAGCGGGAGAGAAGCAGTACTTC
>TRBV4-3|NA|NA|TRBJ1-1|16
CASSQVAGKGNTEAFF
TGCGCCAGCAGCCAAGTGGCAGGGAAGGGGAACACTGAAGCTTTCTTT
>TRBV2|NA|TRBD2|TRBJ2-7|13
CASSEGLAGVWGF
TGTGCCAGCAGCGAGGGACTAGCGGGAGTGTGGGGGTTC